The sequence of this T cell receptor beta chain was determined in a study of beta chain features in type 1 diabetes. Study-wide background: Cell yields, age and gender were similar between patients and healthy donors. Study outcomes and limitations: Shorter TCRB CDR3s, moderately but significantly so, were found in Type 1 diabetes patients in all four CD4+ subsets.

This clone was seen a few times. Its specificity is unknown. The V and J ends lost 5 bases and 6 bases, in that order; junction bases with no gene match: 6. The germline V gene has CDR1 SNHLY and CDR2 FYNNEI. There are 14 residues in the CDR3. Every bit of the isolated RNA underwent reverse transcription, so sequencing read expressed TCRB transcripts. The assay was immunoSEQ multiplex PCR, and TCRdb's table has in-frame clones only and misses some. The sample includes tens of thousands of clones, approximately 32% of them seen just once. The V gene is TRBV2, the J gene TRBJ2-2; 7 bases fit TRBD2. Material for sequencing was stem cell memory CD4+ T cells from blood. This clonotype was obtained from a young woman in good health. Here the CDR3 DNA reads TGTGCCAGCAGTCGACTAGCCGAGTCCGGGGAGCTGTTTTTT. Translation gives CASSRLAESGELFF.